Listed below are T cell receptor beta chains from one sample, sequenced in a study of blood T cell repertoires in COVID-19. Assay used: immunoSEQ multiplex PCR; TCRdb lists only in-frame clones, some missing. The sample lists over 200,000 clones; approximately 78% were seen once. Material: peripheral blood. These receptors were collected from a woman in her 40s with acute or convalescent COVID-19. Both conserved end residues are part of each CDR3.

j_call v_call cdr3_aa
TRBJ2-2 TRBV19 CATTGGQGSTGELFF
TRBJ2-7 TRBV19 CASSIIGQGPYEQYF
TRBJ2-7 TRBV6-2/TRBV6-3 CASSRGQNYEQYF
TRBJ2-2 TRBV5-1 CASSLVLAAGELFF
TRBJ2-2 TRBV2 CASSQDTNTGELFF
TRBJ2-5 TRBV7-8 CASNRKETQYF
TRBJ2-7 TRBV27 CASSPRTSGVVYEQYF
TRBJ2-1 TRBV4-3 CASSQGASGNRDNEQFF
TRBJ1-1 TRBV4-1 CASSQDQYGGNTEAFF
TRBJ1-4 TRBV30 CAWTAGVGRGLGATNEKLFF
TRBJ2-5 TRBV30 CAWSSFGGTRGKETQYF
TRBJ2-1 TRBV9 CASSAIPLASSYNEQFF
TRBJ1-1 TRBV11-2 CASSSGTGGAVGGTEAFF
TRBJ1-6 TRBV28 CASMGQYNSPLHF
TRBJ1-4 TRBV2 CASSPGATNEKLFF
TRBJ1-2 TRBV5-1 CASSSRTAYGYTF
TRBJ2-1 TRBV7-3 CASSDRRGQGRNEQFF